Below, one TCR beta chain is given with its context. The sample belongs to a study of control samples from healthy donors and cancer patients. Germline CDR1 is SGHVS and CDR2 is FQNEAQ. This CDR3 region has 16 residues. With V trimmed by 2 bases and J by 2 bases, 7 bases remained unmatched. Clones were sequenced by immunoSEQ multiplex PCR, and TCRdb holds only the in-frame ones, with some missing. The sample consists of some 140,000 clones, 92% of them appearing once. The source of this sequence is a man aged 25 to 40 in good health. The J gene is TRBJ2-7, the V gene TRBV7-8, with 9 bases identical to TRBD2. The sequenced sample was blood. CDR3 amino acids: CASSLTVSGRTYEQYF. CDR3 DNA sequence: TGTGCCAGCAGCTTAACCGTTAGCGGGAGAACCTACGAGCAGTACTTC. Supplemented by reference TRBV7-8 and TRBJ2-7, the full variable domain reads GAGVSQSPRYKVAKRGQDVALRCDPISGHVSLFWYQQALGQGPEFLTYFQNEAQLDKSGLPSDRFFAERPEGSVSTLKIQRTQQEDSAVYLCASSLTVSGRTYEQYFGPGTRLTVT.